These 32 T cell receptor beta chains were all obtained from the same sample, sequenced in a study of response to subunit inactivated influenza vaccine. One entry per CDR3 protein results from TCRdb running MiXCR on the RT-PCR reads. The top ten hold around 6.5% of the sample, which has around 760,000 distinct CDR3 sequences, approximately 15% seen once. The material was PBMCs from blood, obtained approximately 15 days before vaccination. Source of these receptors: a middle-aged man who received an inactivated influenza vaccine.

The chain combines TRBV12-3 or TRBV12-4 with TRBJ2-5; 7 bases align to TRBD1. The CDR3 has 14 residues. Trimming took 3 bases from V and 2 from J; bases not matched to a gene: 3. The CDR3 coding sequence is TGTGCCAGCAGTTTTGGGGGACAGCAAGAGACCCAGTACTTC. It specifies CASSFGGQQETQYF.

This clonotype was counted between two and nine times. The J gene is TRBJ1-5, the V gene TRBV7-2; 7 bases line up with TRBD1. The CDR3 sequence is 15 residues long. V shed 6 bases and J 6 bases; nucleotides not matched to a gene: 11. The germline V gene has CDR1 SGHTA and CDR2 FQGNSA. The CDR3 loop reads CASRSGTVMGQPQHF. The CDR3 DNA sequence: TGTGCCAGCAGAAGCGGGACAGTAATGGGTCAGCCCCAGCATTTT.

The chain combines TRBV6-1 with TRBJ2-1; TRBD1 is a possible D gene (6 bases). The CDR3 is 12 residues long. From germline, CDR1 is MNHNS and CDR2 SASEGT. The V gene lost 8 bases and the J gene lost 9 bases, with 14 bases spanning the gap. The CDR3 DNA sequence: TGTGCCAGCCGACCAGGGGCCGGTGAGCAGTTCTTC. Translating gives CASRPGAGEQFF.

The gene calls are TRBV6-1 and TRBJ2-1; D is possibly TRBD1 (7 bases). The V gene's germline CDR1 is MNHNS and CDR2 SASEGT. This CDR3 is 14 amino acids long. Trimming pared 5 bases from V and 8 bases from J, leaving 16 bases between. CDR3 protein: CASSRQGGGYEQFF. The CDR3 bases are TGTGCCAGCAGTCGTCAGGGGGGCGGCTATGAGCAGTTCTTC.

Only a few counts were recorded for this clonotype. The chain links TRBV12-3 or TRBV12-4 to TRBJ1-1; unclear D gene. V shed 6 bases and J shed 1 base, with 12 bases lying between them. The CDR3 runs 14 residues. The CDR3 region has the DNA TGTGCCAGCAGCGAGCGATGGGGGAACACTGAAGCTTTCTTT. Amino acids: CASSERWGNTEAFF.

The chain couples TRBV20-1 to TRBJ2-7; 10 bases line up with TRBD1. CDR1 is DFQATT, CDR2 SNEGSKA, per germline (reference sequence). V was pared by 3 bases and J by 7 bases, with 6 bases of the junction left unmatched. CDR3 length equals 13 residues. The CDR3 here is CSASGTGALEQYF. The CDR3 DNA sequence: TGCAGTGCTAGCGGGACAGGGGCTCTGGAGCAGTACTTC.

The gene calls are TRBV29-1 and TRBJ2-2; D may correspond to TRBD1 or TRBD2 (5 bases each). The CDR3 extends over 14 amino acids. Germline CDR1 and CDR2: SQVTM and ANQGSEA. Between the trimmed V and J ends, which lost 6 bases and 4 bases, there was a span of 15 bases. This CDR3 is CSVSDMRGTGELFF. The CDR3 nucleotides are TGCAGCGTATCGGACATGAGGGGCACCGGGGAGCTGTTTTTT.

This clonotype occurred many times. This sequence joins TRBV4-3 and TRBJ2-7; TRBD1 matches 9 bases. Germline V gene lookup returns CDR1 LGHNA and CDR2 YSLEER. There are 15 residues in the CDR3. J gave up 0 bases and V 3 bases, and 3 bases lay outside the gene matches. In nucleotides, the CDR3 is TGCGCCAGCAGCCAGGGGGACAGGGTCTCCTACGAGCAGTACTTC. Translated, it gives CASSQGDRVSYEQYF.

The rearrangement links TRBV2 to TRBJ2-1; TRBD2 matches at 11 bases. This CDR3 has 17 residues. Germline V gives CDR1 SNHLY, CDR2 FYNNEI. V lost 11 bases to trimming and J lost 6 bases; unmatched junction nucleotides: 18. The CDR3 DNA reads as TGTGCCCTCCAGGGGGGTAGCGGGAGGGATCTACCCAATGAGCAGTTCTTC. This sequence encodes CALQGGSGRDLPNEQFF.

This clonotype was seen at least ten times. This chain uses TRBV12-3 or TRBV12-4 with TRBJ2-5; possible D gene TRBD1, 6 bases. V lost 4 bases, J lost 5 bases, and 17 bases lay in between. CDR3 length: 15 amino acids. The CDR3 spells CASSSLGARVETQYF. For the CDR3, the DNA is TGTGCCAGCAGTTCTTTGGGGGCCCGGGTGGAGACCCAGTACTTC.

There are a few counts of this clonotype. This chain uses TRBV5-1 with TRBJ1-4; D unresolved. Germline V CDR1 and CDR2: SGHRS, YFSETQ. Trimming removed 2 bases from V and 4 bases from J, with 9 bases in between. CDR3 size: 14 residues. CDR3 residues: CASSFSGLNEKLFF. Here the CDR3 DNA reads TGCGCCAGCAGCTTCTCAGGCCTTAATGAAAAACTGTTTTTT.

This clonotype showed up just a few times. The gene calls are TRBV20-1 and TRBJ2-5; D uncertain. The germline CDR1 and CDR2 sequences are DFQATT and SNEGSKA (reference sequence). V was cut by 3 bases and J by 5 bases, with 4 bases left in between. This CDR3 contains 10 residues. The CDR3 DNA reads TGCAGTGCTAGCAGTGAGACCCAGTACTTC. Protein sequence: CSASSETQYF.

This rearrangement joins TRBV29-1 to TRBJ2-3; D may be TRBD1 (6 bases). The CDR3 is made up of 12 amino acids. The ends were cut back, 6 bases at V and 4 bases at J, with 11 bases in the middle. The germline V gene encodes CDR1 SQVTM and CDR2 ANQGSEA. In DNA, the CDR3 is TGCAGCGTCAGGGGTAGTGCAGATACGCAGTATTTT. It codes for CSVRGSADTQYF.

Comment on this clonotype: Being one base from a much bigger clone, this may be a read error. The chain recombines TRBV11-2 with TRBJ2-1, with 8 bases that match TRBD2. This CDR3 spans 15 amino acids. V trimming: 6 bases; J trimming: 11 bases; junction bases outside the gene matches: 15. Germline assignment: CDR1 SGHAT and CDR2 FQNNGV. The CDR3 bases are TGTGCCAGCAGTTCCCCCGGGACTAGGTCTAATAAGCAGTTCTTC. It yields the protein CASSSPGTRSNKQFF.

This clonotype showed up just a few times. The chain links TRBV18 to TRBJ2-1; maybe TRBD1 (5 bases). Trimming removed 3 bases at V and 7 bases at J, with 13 bases between. The length of the CDR3 is 14 residues. Germline V gene sequence: CDR1 KGHSH, CDR2 LQKENI. CDR3 region: CASSPRSQENEQFF. The CDR3 DNA is TGTGCCAGCTCACCCCGTTCACAGGAAAATGAGCAGTTCTTC.

The chain combines TRBV27 with TRBJ2-7; TRBD2 aligns across 7 bases. This CDR3 comprises 13 residues. Germline CDR1 and CDR2: MNHEY and SMNVEV (reference sequence). With 8 bases clipped from V and 5 bases from J, the junction kept 9 bases outside the gene matches. CDR3: CASQLAFHHEQYF. The CDR3 DNA reads TGTGCCAGCCAACTAGCGTTTCACCACGAGCAGTACTTC.

The rearrangement joins TRBV15 to TRBJ1-1; D is possibly TRBD1 (5 bases). V shed 5 bases and J shed 3 bases, with 10 bases lying between them. This CDR3 contains 13 residues. Per the germline V gene, CDR1 is LNHNV and CDR2 is YYDKDF (reference sequence). This chain's CDR3 is CATSGDGYTEAFF. The CDR3 coding sequence is TGTGCCACCAGCGGGGACGGGTACACTGAAGCTTTCTTT.

This clonotype was found a few times. The chain combines TRBV6-2 or TRBV6-3 with TRBJ1-6; a possible D gene is TRBD1 (5 bases). Trimming took 7 bases from V and 7 from J, leaving 17 bases between them. The germline CDR1 and CDR2 sequences are MNHEY and SVGEGT. This CDR3 has 15 residues. DNA of the CDR3: TGTGCCAGCACAAAAATCGGGACGGACAATTCACCCCTCCACTTT. Protein product: CASTKIGTDNSPLHF.

DNA for the CDR3: TGCGCCAGCAGCCACCTAGGACGGGGGGCCATAACAGATACGCAGTATTTT. Protein: CASSHLGRGAITDTQYF. The chain employs TRBV4-1 and TRBJ2-3; D might be TRBD2 (7 bases). The germline V gene encodes CDR1 MGHRA and CDR2 YSYEKL. Trimming shortened V by 3 bases and J by 3 bases, and 19 bases separated the two germline ends. The CDR3 spans 17 residues.

The chain combines TRBV15 with TRBJ2-1; D gene ambiguous. This CDR3 contains 12 residues. Trimming left V 4 bases short and J 3 bases short, with 4 bases between. The V gene's germline CDR1 is LNHNV and CDR2 YYDKDF (reference sequence). Written as DNA, the CDR3 is TGTGCCACCAGCAAGGGCTACAATGAGCAGTTCTTC. It specifies CATSKGYNEQFF.

CDR3 residues: CASSSGRTVSYNEQFF. DNA for the CDR3: TGTGCCAGCAGCTCGGGGCGGACAGTCTCCTACAATGAGCAGTTCTTC. V usage is TRBV7-6 and J usage is TRBJ2-1, with a tentative D call TRBD1 (6 bases). CDR1 SGHVS and CDR2 FNYEAQ come from the germline V gene. Trimming took 4 bases from V and 0 from J, leaving 13 bases between them. CDR3 length: 16 residues.

The rearrangement joins TRBV5-1 to TRBJ2-7; TRBD2 might be the D (6 bases). Trimming pared 4 bases from V and 7 bases from J, leaving 18 bases between. The CDR3 has 14 amino acids. Germline V gene lookup returns CDR1 SGHRS and CDR2 YFSETQ. The CDR3 region has the DNA TGCGCCAGCAGCACGGACTACCCTTATACGGAGCAGTACTTC. Amino acids: CASSTDYPYTEQYF.

The sample holds a few counts of this clonotype. This chain links TRBV5-1 with TRBJ2-7; tentative D call: TRBD2 (6 bases). Looked up from germline, CDR1 is SGHRS and CDR2 is YFSETQ. The V end was cut by 4 bases, the J end by 3 bases, with 14 bases between. This CDR3 spans 14 amino acids. CDR3 nucleotides: TGCGCCAGCAGCGCCGACTATAGCGGCTACGAGCAGTACTTC. Translated: CASSADYSGYEQYF.

This sequence joins TRBV6-6 and TRBJ2-2; perhaps D is TRBD1 or TRBD2 (5 bases each). The V end lost 0 bases, the J end lost 10 bases, and 9 bases lay between the germline ends. The CDR3 length is 13 residues. The germline V gene encodes CDR1 MNHNY and CDR2 SVGAGI (reference sequence). The CDR3 sequence: CASSYSGPVELFF. The CDR3 nucleotides are TGTGCCAGCAGTTACTCGGGACCCGTGGAGCTGTTTTTT.

The chain joins TRBV20-1 to TRBJ1-6; possible D gene TRBD1, 5 bases. The CDR3 is made up of 14 amino acids. Per germline, CDR1 DFQATT and CDR2 SNEGSKA (reference sequence). Trimming stripped 6 bases from V and 6 bases from J, with 15 bases between. CDR3 protein: CSALARGVNSPLHF. Written as DNA, the CDR3 is TGCAGTGCCCTCGCTCGGGGGGTTAATTCACCCCTCCACTTT.

In this sample, this clonotype turned up a few times. The chain combines TRBV19 with TRBJ2-1, with D perhaps matching TRBD2 (5 bases). V was cut by 4 bases and J by 5 bases, with 12 bases left in between. CDR1 and CDR2 from the germline V gene are LNHDA and SQIVND (reference sequence). The CDR3 is 14 residues long. CDR3 DNA: TGTGCCAGTAGTAGAGTAGCGAAAGACAATGAGCAGTTCTTC. It codes for CASSRVAKDNEQFF.

V gene TRBV5-1 combines with J gene TRBJ1-1; perhaps TRBD1 as D (5 bases). V dropped 2 bases and J dropped 4 bases, with 9 bases sitting between them. This CDR3 has 13 residues. The germline V gene has CDR1 SGHRS and CDR2 YFSETQ. The CDR3 sequence: CASSFGRGTEAFF. For the CDR3, the DNA is TGCGCCAGCAGCTTTGGGAGGGGCACTGAAGCTTTCTTT.

This clonotype was recorded a few times. This rearrangement joins TRBV11-3 to TRBJ2-2; TRBD1 might be the D (6 bases). The V and J ends lost 8 bases and 5 bases respectively, with 12 bases between them. Germline CDR1 and CDR2: SGHNT and YENEEA. The CDR3 length is 13 residues. CDR3 region: CASRTDPTGELFF. The CDR3 DNA reads as TGTGCCAGCCGGACAGACCCTACCGGGGAGCTGTTTTTT.

This clonotype was recorded a few times. The rearrangement links TRBV4-2 to TRBJ2-2, with 11 bases lining up with TRBD2. Germline V gene sequence: CDR1 LGHNA, CDR2 YNFKEQ. The CDR3 sequence is 18 residues long. Unmatched junction bases numbered 6, after V lost 3 bases and J lost 0 bases. This CDR3 reads CASSQSGTSGSNTGELFF. In DNA form, the CDR3 reads TGTGCCAGCAGCCAGTCCGGGACTAGCGGTTCGAACACCGGGGAGCTGTTTTTT.

V gene TRBV20-1 combines with J gene TRBJ2-7, with 10 nucleotides matching TRBD2. The V gene end was trimmed by 5 bases and the J gene end by 11 bases; junction bases not matched to a gene: 12. The length of the CDR3 is 13 residues. Germline CDR1 DFQATT, CDR2 SNEGSKA (reference sequence). The CDR3 DNA reads TGCAGTGCTTCCGGGACTAGCGATACGAGGGAGTACTTC. Translation: CSASGTSDTREYF.

This clonotype was observed a few times. The V call is TRBV7-2, the J call TRBJ2-3; D is uncertain. Between the trimmed V and J ends, which lost 5 bases and 5 bases, there was a span of 8 bases. Germline CDR1 is SGHTA and CDR2 is FQGNSA. This CDR3 spans 12 amino acids. The CDR3 loop reads CASSISRDTQYF. The CDR3 nucleotides read TGTGCCAGCAGCATCAGTAGAGATACGCAGTATTTT.

This clonotype has only a few counts. The rearrangement links TRBV29-1 to TRBJ2-2, with D perhaps matching TRBD2 (7 bases). CDR1 and CDR2 from the germline V gene are SQVTM and ANQGSEA. The CDR3 runs 16 residues. Trimming took 4 bases from V and 0 from J, leaving 15 bases between them. The CDR3 sequence is CSVAPPGGPNTGELFF. The DNA for the CDR3 is TGCAGCGTTGCCCCCCCGGGGGGCCCGAACACCGGGGAGCTGTTTTTT.